These T cell receptor beta chains were read from a single sample in a study of T cell repertoires in cytomegalovirus infection. A single record per CDR3 protein comes from TCRdb applying MiXCR to the reads. This table has some 900,000 distinct CDR3 sequences, around a third appearing once. These receptors have no known antigen. Here the sequenced sample was cultured CD8+ T cells from PBMCs, taken from culture after CMV antigen stimulation. Receptors originate from a human donor in good health (CMV status not recorded). Some clones in this sample may be carry-over from other donors' samples. The CDR3 runs from the conserved cysteine through the conserved F or W. D genes are given only for firm matches. Clone size is given for some rows only: seen once, a few or many times, or a class if the clone is expanded.

V gene: TRBV10-3
J gene: TRBJ2-1
D gene: .
clone size: .
CDR3 protein: CAISDVGGSGNEQFF
CDR3 DNA: TGTGCCATCAGTGATGTCGGGGGTTCCGGAAATGAGCAGTTCTTC

V gene: TRBV5-5
J gene: TRBJ1-5
D gene: .
clone size: .
CDR3 protein: CASSLGGKDQPQHF
CDR3 DNA: TGTGCCAGCAGCCTAGGAGGGAAAGATCAGCCCCAGCATTTT

V gene: TRBV29-1
J gene: TRBJ1-1
D gene: .
clone size: few
CDR3 protein: CSVTQGVLGAFF
CDR3 DNA: TGCAGCGTGACCCAAGGGGTCTTAGGGGCTTTCTTT

V gene: TRBV7-8
J gene: TRBJ1-1
D gene: .
clone size: many
CDR3 protein: CASSLAGLSNTEAFF
CDR3 DNA: TGTGCCAGCAGCTTAGCGGGACTCTCGAACACTGAAGCTTTCTTT

V gene: TRBV20-1
J gene: TRBJ2-7
D gene: .
clone size: .
CDR3 protein: CSARAYVSYEQYF
CDR3 DNA: TGCAGTGCTAGAGCCTACGTCTCCTACGAGCAGTACTTC

V gene: TRBV4-2
J gene: TRBJ1-6
D gene: .
clone size: few
CDR3 protein: CASSQDSLDASPLHF
CDR3 DNA: TGTGCCAGCAGCCAAGATTCTCTCGATGCCTCACCCCTCCACTTT

V gene: TRBV10-3
J gene: TRBJ2-2
D gene: .
clone size: few
CDR3 protein: CAISPGAGELFF
CDR3 DNA: TGTGCCATCAGTCCGGGGGCCGGGGAGCTGTTTTTT

V gene: TRBV27
J gene: TRBJ2-7
D gene: .
clone size: .
CDR3 protein: CATSQQVAYEQYF
CDR3 DNA: TGTGCCACCAGCCAACAGGTGGCCTACGAGCAGTACTTC

V gene: TRBV4-3
J gene: TRBJ2-5
D gene: .
clone size: few
CDR3 protein: CASSGEQSAQETQYF
CDR3 DNA: TGCGCCAGCAGCGGAGAACAGTCTGCCCAAGAGACCCAGTACTTC

V gene: TRBV7-4
J gene: TRBJ1-2
D gene: .
clone size: .
CDR3 protein: CASSPLSGMDGYTF
CDR3 DNA: TGTGCCAGCAGCCCACTTTCTGGGATGGATGGCTACACCTTC

V gene: TRBV24-1
J gene: TRBJ2-2
D gene: TRBD1
clone size: few
CDR3 protein: CATSGTEETGELFF
CDR3 DNA: TGTGCCACCTCCGGGACAGAGGAAACCGGGGAGCTGTTTTTT

V gene: TRBV14
J gene: TRBJ1-6
D gene: .
clone size: .
CDR3 protein: CASSQDTAGNSPLHF
CDR3 DNA: TGTGCCAGCAGCCAAGATACGGCAGGGAATTCACCCCTCCACTTT

V gene: TRBV14
J gene: TRBJ1-2
D gene: .
clone size: .
CDR3 protein: CASSQEHRQALFNYGYTF
CDR3 DNA: TGTGCCAGCAGCCAAGAACACAGGCAGGCCCTATTTAACTATGGCTACACCTTC

V gene: TRBV9
J gene: TRBJ1-4
D gene: .
clone size: .
CDR3 protein: CASSPALMGNEKLFF
CDR3 DNA: TGTGCCAGCAGCCCCGCCCTCATGGGGAACGAAAAACTGTTTTTT

V gene: TRBV7-9
J gene: TRBJ1-1
D gene: .
clone size: .
CDR3 protein: CASSRTTGEAFF
CDR3 DNA: TGTGCCAGCAGCAGAACTACGGGGGAAGCTTTCTTT

V gene: TRBV6-1
J gene: TRBJ2-3
D gene: .
clone size: .
CDR3 protein: CVSSGDTSTDTQYF
CDR3 DNA: TGTGTCTCCTCAGGGGACACTAGCACAGATACGCAGTATTTT

V gene: TRBV7-6
J gene: TRBJ1-1
D gene: TRBD1
clone size: many
CDR3 protein: CASSPRQGYTEAFF
CDR3 DNA: TGTGCCAGCAGCCCGAGACAGGGGTACACTGAAGCTTTCTTT

V gene: TRBV7-6
J gene: TRBJ1-1
D gene: .
clone size: many
CDR3 protein: CASSGGAGEPMNTEAFF
CDR3 DNA: TGTGCCAGCAGCGGCGGCGCAGGGGAACCAATGAACACTGAAGCTTTCTTT

V gene: TRBV7-2
J gene: TRBJ2-1
D gene: .
clone size: many
CDR3 protein: CASSDSSGQYNEQFF
CDR3 DNA: TGTGCCAGCTCAGACTCGTCCGGACAATACAATGAGCAGTTCTTC

V gene: TRBV12-3/TRBV12-4
J gene: TRBJ2-3
D gene: .
clone size: .
CDR3 protein: CASSILSVIADTQYF
CDR3 DNA: TGTGCCAGCAGTATCCTTAGCGTGATAGCAGATACGCAGTATTTT

V gene: TRBV5-4
J gene: TRBJ1-2
D gene: .
clone size: .
CDR3 protein: CASSLVWQGGSFNYGYTF
CDR3 DNA: TGTGCCAGCAGCTTGGTCTGGCAGGGTGGGTCCTTTAACTATGGCTACACCTTC

V gene: TRBV6-6
J gene: TRBJ2-6
D gene: .
clone size: .
CDR3 protein: CASSYRRMSGANVLTF
CDR3 DNA: TGTGCCAGCAGTTACCGACGGATGTCTGGGGCCAACGTCCTGACTTTC

V gene: TRBV6-9
J gene: TRBJ1-5
D gene: .
clone size: many
CDR3 protein: CASSSSMCNQPQHF
CDR3 DNA: TGTGCCAGCAGTTCTAGTATGTGCAATCAGCCCCAGCATTTT

V gene: TRBV14
J gene: TRBJ2-1
D gene: .
clone size: few
CDR3 protein: CASSLDGAGYNEQFF
CDR3 DNA: TGTGCCAGCAGTCTCGACGGGGCCGGCTACAATGAGCAGTTCTTC

V gene: TRBV5-1
J gene: TRBJ1-1
D gene: .
clone size: .
CDR3 protein: CASSLAWVGMNTEAFF
CDR3 DNA: TGCGCCAGCAGCTTGGCCTGGGTGGGAATGAACACTGAAGCTTTCTTT

V gene: TRBV7-8
J gene: TRBJ2-5
D gene: .
clone size: many
CDR3 protein: CASSPRKVETQYF
CDR3 DNA: TGTGCCAGCAGCCCTCGAAAGGTGGAGACCCAGTACTTC

V gene: TRBV7-6
J gene: TRBJ1-1
D gene: .
clone size: .
CDR3 protein: CASSLTLARGGVNTEAFF
CDR3 DNA: TGTGCCAGCAGCTTAACTCTGGCCAGGGGTGGGGTGAACACTGAAGCTTTCTTT

V gene: TRBV19
J gene: TRBJ1-1
D gene: .
clone size: .
CDR3 protein: CASSWDTVMNTEAFF
CDR3 DNA: TGTGCCAGTAGTTGGGACACCGTCATGAACACTGAAGCTTTCTTT

V gene: TRBV27
J gene: TRBJ1-4
D gene: TRBD1
clone size: few
CDR3 protein: CASSKNRGIRGEKLFF
CDR3 DNA: TGTGCCAGCAGTAAAAACAGGGGTATAAGGGGTGAAAAACTGTTTTTT

V gene: TRBV19
J gene: TRBJ2-2
D gene: .
clone size: few
CDR3 protein: CASSPPRGPPGELFF
CDR3 DNA: TGTGCCAGTAGTCCACCCCGGGGCCCCCCCGGGGAGCTGTTTTTT

V gene: TRBV5-5
J gene: TRBJ2-5
D gene: .
clone size: .
CDR3 protein: CASSLWLGNLQETQYF
CDR3 DNA: TGTGCCAGCAGCTTGTGGCTCGGTAACCTTCAAGAGACCCAGTACTTC

V gene: TRBV7-9
J gene: TRBJ1-2
D gene: TRBD1
clone size: few
CDR3 protein: CASRYGQGGDDGYTF
CDR3 DNA: TGTGCCAGCAGATATGGACAGGGAGGTGACGATGGCTACACCTTC

V gene: TRBV6-5
J gene: TRBJ2-2
D gene: TRBD1
clone size: .
CDR3 protein: CASSYSVMDRDTGELFF
CDR3 DNA: TGTGCCAGCAGTTACTCGGTCATGGACAGGGACACCGGGGAGCTGTTTTTT

V gene: TRBV12-5
J gene: TRBJ1-1
D gene: TRBD1
clone size: .
CDR3 protein: CASEEDRGSAFF
CDR3 DNA: TGTGCTAGTGAGGAGGACAGGGGATCGGCTTTCTTT

V gene: TRBV27
J gene: TRBJ1-6
D gene: .
clone size: .
CDR3 protein: CASSLERMSSYNSPLHF
CDR3 DNA: TGTGCCAGCAGTTTAGAGAGGATGAGCTCCTATAATTCACCCCTCCACTTT

V gene: TRBV20-1
J gene: TRBJ1-3
D gene: .
clone size: .
CDR3 protein: CIVVRRVRGNTIYF
CDR3 DNA: TGCATTGTAGTACGCAGGGTGAGGGGAAACACCATATATTTT

V gene: TRBV29-1
J gene: TRBJ1-1
D gene: .
clone size: .
CDR3 protein: CSVEDGENTEAFF
CDR3 DNA: TGCAGCGTTGAAGACGGGGAGAACACTGAAGCTTTCTTT

V gene: TRBV15
J gene: TRBJ1-2
D gene: TRBD1
clone size: .
CDR3 protein: CATSRDGTGAFYGYTF
CDR3 DNA: TGTGCCACCAGCAGAGATGGGACAGGGGCCTTCTATGGCTACACCTTC

V gene: TRBV12-5
J gene: TRBJ2-3
D gene: TRBD1
clone size: few
CDR3 protein: CASGETGGFTDTQYF
CDR3 DNA: TGTGCTAGCGGGGAGACAGGGGGTTTCACAGATACGCAGTATTTT

V gene: TRBV7-3
J gene: TRBJ2-3
D gene: TRBD2
clone size: .
CDR3 protein: CASSGGGWDTQYF
CDR3 DNA: TGTGCCAGCAGCGGCGGGGGATGGGATACGCAGTATTTT

V gene: TRBV9
J gene: TRBJ2-3
D gene: TRBD2
clone size: few
CDR3 protein: CASSVKTSGRDTQYF
CDR3 DNA: TGTGCCAGCAGCGTTAAAACTAGCGGCAGGGATACGCAGTATTTT

V gene: TRBV5-4
J gene: TRBJ2-7
D gene: .
clone size: few
CDR3 protein: CASSLVRESSYEQYF
CDR3 DNA: TGTGCCAGCAGCTTAGTCAGAGAGAGCTCCTACGAGCAGTACTTC